This T cell receptor (beta chain) was identified during a study of T cell repertoires in cytomegalovirus infection. In the study overall: The authors used CMV epitopes that were HLA-C-restricted (recently identified) and HLA-B-restricted (well studied). Indications came from public TCR beta signatures; they pointed to CMV infection and to a matching HLA type. General study results and limits: CMV-specific TCR beta clonotypes restricted by HLA-C dominated the ex vivo response. There were carriers of CMV plus the relevant HLA, and cumulative public TCR beta family frequency identified them.

Regarding this clonotype: Its antigen is as yet unknown.

This CDR3 region has 18 residues. V was cut by 5 bases and J by 0 bases, with 21 bases left in between. The germline V gene encodes CDR1 MNHNY and CDR2 SVGAGI (reference sequence). Each CDR3 protein gets one entry after TCRdb re-called the reads with MiXCR. Among some 62,000 distinct CDR3 sequences listed, around 20% were seen once. The TCR originated in a human donor in good health (CMV status not recorded). Some clones in this sample may be carry-over from other donors' samples. The sample consisted of CD8+ T cells from cultured PBMCs, taken from culture after CMV antigen stimulation. V and J are TRBV6-6 and TRBJ2-3; D possibly corresponds to TRBD2 (5 bases). The chain's CDR3 is CASSILKADGVSTDTQYF. The CDR3 region has the DNA TGTGCCAGCAGTATACTAAAAGCGGACGGGGTTAGCACAGATACGCAGTATTTT.